Listed below are T cell receptor beta chains from one sample, sequenced in a study of blood T cell repertoires in COVID-19. The data were produced by immunoSEQ multiplex PCR, yet TCRdb's version contains in-frame clones alone and is incomplete. This sample carries about 170,000 clones, about 86% of them seen once, and the ten largest clones take roughly 7%. Material: peripheral blood. These receptors were obtained from a man aged 50 to 59 with active or convalescent COVID-19. CDR3s include the opening cysteine and the closing phenylalanine or tryptophan. Each record gives: V gene, CDR3 length, D gene, clone size, J gene, CDR3 protein, CDR3 DNA. A D gene is named only where the DNA matches it firmly. Not every row has a clone size; where given, it reads once, few, many or a size class.

V gene: TRBV6-5; CDR3 length: 16; D gene: .; clone size: once; J gene: TRBJ1-2; CDR3 protein: CASSYSNRGGNYGYTF; CDR3 DNA: TGTGCCAGCAGTTACTCGAATAGGGGCGGTAACTATGGCTACACCTTC
V gene: TRBV27; CDR3 length: 11; D gene: .; clone size: .; J gene: TRBJ1-2; CDR3 protein: CASSLNYGYTF; CDR3 DNA: TGTGCCAGCAGTCTTAACTATGGCTACACCTTC
V gene: TRBV27; CDR3 length: 15; D gene: TRBD1; clone size: .; J gene: TRBJ2-1; CDR3 protein: CASNDGTGVGNEQFF; CDR3 DNA: TGTGCCAGCAACGACGGGACAGGGGTTGGGAATGAGCAGTTCTTC
V gene: TRBV19; CDR3 length: 13; D gene: .; clone size: .; J gene: TRBJ1-1; CDR3 protein: CASSFLGDTEAFF; CDR3 DNA: TGTGCCAGTAGTTTTCTAGGTGACACTGAAGCTTTCTTT
V gene: TRBV18; CDR3 length: 16; D gene: TRBD1; clone size: .; J gene: TRBJ1-5; CDR3 protein: CASSPPGTGRNQPQHF; CDR3 DNA: TGTGCCAGCTCACCACCGGGGACAGGGCGCAATCAGCCCCAGCATTTT
V gene: TRBV15; CDR3 length: 14; D gene: .; clone size: .; J gene: TRBJ2-5; CDR3 protein: CATSKKGKAETQYF; CDR3 DNA: TGTGCCACCAGCAAAAAGGGGAAGGCCGAGACCCAGTACTTC
V gene: TRBV18; CDR3 length: 14; D gene: TRBD2; clone size: .; J gene: TRBJ2-7; CDR3 protein: CASSPTGGAYEQYF; CDR3 DNA: TGTGCCAGCTCACCCACCGGGGGGGCCTACGAGCAGTACTTC
V gene: TRBV6-6; CDR3 length: 14; D gene: TRBD2; clone size: .; J gene: TRBJ2-5; CDR3 protein: CASRETGGFETQYF; CDR3 DNA: TGTGCCAGCAGAGAAACGGGAGGTTTTGAGACCCAGTACTTC
V gene: TRBV19; CDR3 length: 16; D gene: .; clone size: .; J gene: TRBJ2-5; CDR3 protein: CASSIRRGLNQETQYF; CDR3 DNA: TGTGCCAGTAGTATAAGAAGGGGCCTCAACCAAGAGACCCAGTACTTC
V gene: TRBV7-2; CDR3 length: 11; D gene: .; clone size: .; J gene: TRBJ2-7; CDR3 protein: CASSSNYEQYF; CDR3 DNA: TGTGCCAGCAGCTCTAACTACGAGCAGTACTTC
V gene: TRBV14; CDR3 length: 14; D gene: .; clone size: .; J gene: TRBJ1-3; CDR3 protein: CASSPQGTGNTIYF; CDR3 DNA: TGTGCCAGCAGCCCACAGGGAACTGGAAACACCATATATTTT
V gene: TRBV7-8; CDR3 length: 18; D gene: TRBD2; clone size: .; J gene: TRBJ2-6; CDR3 protein: CASSHRGGALSGANVLTF; CDR3 DNA: TGTGCCAGCAGCCACCGCGGGGGGGCCCTCTCTGGGGCCAACGTCCTGACTTTC
V gene: TRBV7-9; CDR3 length: 14; D gene: .; clone size: .; J gene: TRBJ1-3; CDR3 protein: CASSPSGDVGIRYF; CDR3 DNA: TGTGCCAGCAGCCCGTCGGGTGATGTCGGGATTCGATATTTT
V gene: TRBV11-2; CDR3 length: 16; D gene: TRBD2; clone size: once; J gene: TRBJ2-1; CDR3 protein: CASSTPSGSSYNEQFF; CDR3 DNA: TGTGCCAGCAGCACCCCTAGCGGGAGTTCCTACAATGAGCAGTTCTTC
V gene: TRBV29-1; CDR3 length: 14; D gene: TRBD1; clone size: once; J gene: TRBJ1-2; CDR3 protein: CSVQPRQGAYGYTF; CDR3 DNA: TGCAGCGTTCAGCCCAGACAGGGGGCATACGGCTACACCTTC
V gene: TRBV28; CDR3 length: 14; D gene: .; clone size: .; J gene: TRBJ1-6; CDR3 protein: CASSPGGLERPLHF; CDR3 DNA: TGTGCCAGCAGCCCTGGAGGCCTAGAGCGGCCCCTCCACTTT
V gene: TRBV5-4; CDR3 length: 14; D gene: .; clone size: .; J gene: TRBJ2-7; CDR3 protein: CASSPSAGRYEQYF; CDR3 DNA: TGTGCCAGCAGCCCTAGCGCGGGAAGGTACGAGCAGTACTTC
V gene: TRBV6-6; CDR3 length: 13; D gene: .; clone size: .; J gene: TRBJ2-7; CDR3 protein: CAINRGRGYEQYF; CDR3 DNA: TGTGCCATTAATAGGGGCAGAGGCTACGAGCAGTACTTC
V gene: TRBV6-2/TRBV6-3; CDR3 length: 16; D gene: .; clone size: .; J gene: TRBJ2-2; CDR3 protein: CASSYTRGGNTGELFF; CDR3 DNA: TGTGCCAGCAGTTATACGAGGGGGGGGAACACCGGGGAGCTGTTTTTT
V gene: TRBV6-5; CDR3 length: 14; D gene: .; clone size: .; J gene: TRBJ1-1; CDR3 protein: CASSSAGQNTEAFF; CDR3 DNA: TGTGCCAGCAGTTCCGCTGGACAGAACACTGAAGCTTTCTTT
V gene: TRBV11-3; CDR3 length: 15; D gene: .; clone size: .; J gene: TRBJ2-3; CDR3 protein: CASSTRAGLTDTQYF; CDR3 DNA: TGTGCCAGCAGCACCCGTGCAGGGCTCACAGATACGCAGTATTTT
V gene: TRBV30; CDR3 length: 13; D gene: .; clone size: .; J gene: TRBJ1-2; CDR3 protein: CAWTFGTVYGYTF; CDR3 DNA: TGTGCCTGGACCTTCGGAACAGTCTATGGCTACACCTTC
V gene: TRBV4-2; CDR3 length: 16; D gene: TRBD2; clone size: .; J gene: TRBJ2-2; CDR3 protein: CASSRSGGADTGELFF; CDR3 DNA: TGTGCCAGCAGTCGAAGCGGGGGGGCGGATACCGGGGAGCTGTTTTTT